Listed here is a single TCR beta chain. Its cognate antigen is unknown. These data originate in a study of shared clonotypes between healthy human individuals. Study summary: Donors had three CD4 naive, three CD4 memory, two CD8 naive and one CD8 memory plate apiece. Study results and limitations: Generation of non-shared clonotypes was less probable than generation of clonotypes shared by all four donors.

Samples underwent the assay at deep level. Generated by immunoSEQ multiplex PCR, the TCRdb table keeps only in-frame clones and is missing some. The sample holds around 2.5 million clones; roughly 93% are singletons and the top ten take about 0.39%. J was trimmed by 2 bases and V by 6 bases; bases with no gene match: 3. Per the germline V gene, CDR1 is MNHNS and CDR2 is SASEGT. The CDR3 totals 13 residues. A split of CD4+ cells into CD45RA+ naive and CD45RA-negative memory subsets was performed. Source material: naive CD4+ T cells from PBMCs. The subset here: CD45RA+ positively selected. The chain couples TRBV6-1 to TRBJ1-2; 7 nucleotides line up with TRBD1. The sequence derives from a man aged 18 to 29 in good health. Some clones in this sample may be carry-over from other donors' samples. CDR3 residues: CASRTGYNYGYTF. For the CDR3, the DNA is TGTGCCAGCAGGACAGGGTACAACTATGGCTACACCTTC.